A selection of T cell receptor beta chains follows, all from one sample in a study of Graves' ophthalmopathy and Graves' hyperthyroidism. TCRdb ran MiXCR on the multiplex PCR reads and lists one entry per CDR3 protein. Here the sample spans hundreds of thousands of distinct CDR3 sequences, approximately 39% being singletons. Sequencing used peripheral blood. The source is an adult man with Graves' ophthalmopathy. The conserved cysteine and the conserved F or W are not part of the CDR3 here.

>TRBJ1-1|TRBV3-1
ASSQGRASSEAF
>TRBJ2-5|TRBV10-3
ASSPGTGSETQY
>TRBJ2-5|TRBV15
ATSRGTSGSRETQY
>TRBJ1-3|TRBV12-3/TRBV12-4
ASRGPYTIY
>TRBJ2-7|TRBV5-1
ASSLMGQNYEQY
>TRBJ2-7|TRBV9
ASSFRPSLYEQY
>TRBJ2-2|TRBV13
ASSEIRTGELF
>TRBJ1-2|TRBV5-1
ASSLEGTIVGYGYT
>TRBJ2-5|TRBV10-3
ATMTTSGGETQY
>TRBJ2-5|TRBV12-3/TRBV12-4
ASSQGQARTQY
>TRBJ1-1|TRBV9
ASSVAGTNTEAF
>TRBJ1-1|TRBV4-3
ASSQGGTGGTEAF
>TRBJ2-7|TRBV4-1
AGSQDGRKQY
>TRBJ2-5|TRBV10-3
AISVGQGLGEETQY
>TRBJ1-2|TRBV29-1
SVGDREGWGYT
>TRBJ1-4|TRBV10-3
ASSLQTGGGEKLF
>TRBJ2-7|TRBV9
ASSVEGQASSYEQY
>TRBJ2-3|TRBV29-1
SVGMIGGRTDTQY
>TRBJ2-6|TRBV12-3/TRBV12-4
ASRQTGGPGANVLT
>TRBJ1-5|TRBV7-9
ASSYGQGGLIQPQH
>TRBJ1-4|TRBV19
ASRTVSNEKLF
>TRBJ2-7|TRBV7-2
ASSWGTEQQY
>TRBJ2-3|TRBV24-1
ATSDLAGDTDTQY
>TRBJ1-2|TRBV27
ASSPLMRGRDGYT
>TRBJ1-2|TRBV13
ASSLDGTYGYT
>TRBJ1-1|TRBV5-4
VSSRQTVNTEAF
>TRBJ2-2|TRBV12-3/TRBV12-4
AISWPGGRFGELF
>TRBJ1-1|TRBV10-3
ASSDPWQQALNTEAF
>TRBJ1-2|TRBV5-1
ASSLWTGQGYT